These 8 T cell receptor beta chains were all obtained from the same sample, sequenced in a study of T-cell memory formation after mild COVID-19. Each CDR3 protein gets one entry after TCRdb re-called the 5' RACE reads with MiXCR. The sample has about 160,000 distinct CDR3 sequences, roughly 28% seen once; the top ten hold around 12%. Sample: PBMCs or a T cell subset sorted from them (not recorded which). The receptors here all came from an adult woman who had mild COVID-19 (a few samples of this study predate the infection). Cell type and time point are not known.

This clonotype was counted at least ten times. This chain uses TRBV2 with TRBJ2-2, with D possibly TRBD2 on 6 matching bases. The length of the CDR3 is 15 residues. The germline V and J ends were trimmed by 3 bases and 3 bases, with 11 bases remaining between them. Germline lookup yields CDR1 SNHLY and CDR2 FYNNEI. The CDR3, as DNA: TGTGCCAGCAGTGAGCGGGGTTGGGACACCGGGGAGCTGTTTTTT. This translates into CASSERGWDTGELFF.

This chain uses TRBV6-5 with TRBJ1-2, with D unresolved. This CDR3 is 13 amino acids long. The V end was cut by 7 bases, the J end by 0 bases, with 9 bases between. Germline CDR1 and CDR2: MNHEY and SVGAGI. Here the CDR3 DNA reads TGTGCCAGCACCCCAGGAGCTAACTATGGCTACACCTTC. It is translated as CASTPGANYGYTF.

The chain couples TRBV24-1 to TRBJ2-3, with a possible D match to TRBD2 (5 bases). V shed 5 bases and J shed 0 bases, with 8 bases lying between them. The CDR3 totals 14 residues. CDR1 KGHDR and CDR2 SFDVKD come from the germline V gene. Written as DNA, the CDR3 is TGTGCCACCAGTGGGGGAGAGAGCACAGATACGCAGTATTTT. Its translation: CATSGGESTDTQYF.

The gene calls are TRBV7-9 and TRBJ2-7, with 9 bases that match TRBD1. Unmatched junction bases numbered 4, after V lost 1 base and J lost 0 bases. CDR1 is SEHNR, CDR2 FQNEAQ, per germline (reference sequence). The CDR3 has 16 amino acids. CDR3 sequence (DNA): TGTGCCAGCAGCTTAGGACAGGGGGGAAGCTCCTACGAGCAGTACTTC. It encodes CASSLGQGGSSYEQYF.

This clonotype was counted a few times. Here the CDR3 reads CSASWGPSYEQYF. The CDR3 coding sequence is TGCAGTGCTAGCTGGGGGCCTTCCTACGAGCAGTACTTC. V usage is TRBV20-1 and J usage is TRBJ2-7, with TRBD1 as a possible D gene (6 bases). The CDR3 consists of 13 residues. The V gene lost 3 bases and the J gene lost 1 base, with 10 bases spanning the gap. Germline CDR1 reads DFQATT; CDR2 reads SNEGSKA (reference sequence).

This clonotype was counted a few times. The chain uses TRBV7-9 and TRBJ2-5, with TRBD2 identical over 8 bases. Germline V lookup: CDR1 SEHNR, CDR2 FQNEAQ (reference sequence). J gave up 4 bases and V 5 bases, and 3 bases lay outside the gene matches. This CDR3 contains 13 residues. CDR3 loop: CASSETSGETQYF. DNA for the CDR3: TGTGCCAGCAGCGAAACTAGCGGAGAGACCCAGTACTTC.

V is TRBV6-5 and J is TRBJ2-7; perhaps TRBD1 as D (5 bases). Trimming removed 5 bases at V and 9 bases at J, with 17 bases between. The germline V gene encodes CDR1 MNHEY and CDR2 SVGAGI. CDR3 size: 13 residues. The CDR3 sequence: CASSPNVQGWQYF. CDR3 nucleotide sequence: TGTGCCAGCAGTCCCAATGTGCAGGGATGGCAGTACTTC.

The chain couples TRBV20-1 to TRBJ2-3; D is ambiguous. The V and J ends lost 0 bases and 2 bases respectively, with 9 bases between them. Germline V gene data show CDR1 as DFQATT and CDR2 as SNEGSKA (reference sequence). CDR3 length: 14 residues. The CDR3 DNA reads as TGCAGTGCTAGAGATACGACGAACACAGATACGCAGTATTTT. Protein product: CSARDTTNTDTQYF.